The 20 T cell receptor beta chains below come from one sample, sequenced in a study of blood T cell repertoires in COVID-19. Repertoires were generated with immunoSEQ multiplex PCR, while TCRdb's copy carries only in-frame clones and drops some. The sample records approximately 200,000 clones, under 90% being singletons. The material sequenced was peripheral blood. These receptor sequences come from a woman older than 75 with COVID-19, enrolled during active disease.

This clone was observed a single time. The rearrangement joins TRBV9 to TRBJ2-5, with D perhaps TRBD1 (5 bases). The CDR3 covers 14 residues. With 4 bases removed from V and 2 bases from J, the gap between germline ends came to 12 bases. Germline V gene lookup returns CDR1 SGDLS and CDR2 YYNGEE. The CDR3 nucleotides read TGTGCCAGCAGCCCCCGACAGATTCAAGAGACCCAGTACTTC. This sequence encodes CASSPRQIQETQYF.

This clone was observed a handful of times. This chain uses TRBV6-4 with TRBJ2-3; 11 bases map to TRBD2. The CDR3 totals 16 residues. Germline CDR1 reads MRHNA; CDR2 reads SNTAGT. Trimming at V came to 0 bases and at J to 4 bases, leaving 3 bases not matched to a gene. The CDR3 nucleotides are TGTGCCAGCAGTGACTCTAGCGGGGGGGCCCCAGATACGCAGTATTTT. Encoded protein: CASSDSSGGAPDTQYF.

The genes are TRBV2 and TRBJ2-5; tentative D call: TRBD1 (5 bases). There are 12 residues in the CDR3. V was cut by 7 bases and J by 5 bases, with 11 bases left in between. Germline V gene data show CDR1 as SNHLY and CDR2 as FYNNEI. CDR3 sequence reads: CASTYQGETQYF. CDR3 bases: TGTGCCAGCACCTACCAGGGTGAGACCCAGTACTTC.

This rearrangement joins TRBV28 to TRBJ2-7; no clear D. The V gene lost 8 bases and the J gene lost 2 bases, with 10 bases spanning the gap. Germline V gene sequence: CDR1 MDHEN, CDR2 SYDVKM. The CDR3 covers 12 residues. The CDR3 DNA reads TGTGCCAGCGTCAACGTAGCCTACGAGCAGTACTTC. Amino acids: CASVNVAYEQYF.

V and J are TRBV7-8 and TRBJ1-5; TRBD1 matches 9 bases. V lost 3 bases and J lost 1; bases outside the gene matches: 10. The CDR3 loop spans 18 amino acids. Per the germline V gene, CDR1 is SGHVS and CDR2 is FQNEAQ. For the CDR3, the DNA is TGTGCCAGCAGCTTGGCCGGGACAGGGAGAGTGAGCAATCAGCCCCAGCATTTT. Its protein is CASSLAGTGRVSNQPQHF.

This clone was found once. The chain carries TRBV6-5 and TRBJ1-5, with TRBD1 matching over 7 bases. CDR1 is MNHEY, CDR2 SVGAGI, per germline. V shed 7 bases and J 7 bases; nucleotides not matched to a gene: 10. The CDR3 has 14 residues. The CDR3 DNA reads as TGTGCCAGCACCACCGCCCAGGGGGGACAGCCCCAGCATTTT. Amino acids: CASTTAQGGQPQHF.

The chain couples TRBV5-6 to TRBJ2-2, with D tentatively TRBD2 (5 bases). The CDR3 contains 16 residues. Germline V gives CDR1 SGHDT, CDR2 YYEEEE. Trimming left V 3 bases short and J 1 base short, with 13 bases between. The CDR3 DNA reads TGTGCCAGCAGCTCCGTGACTAATCGGAACACCGGGGAGCTGTTTTTT. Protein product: CASSSVTNRNTGELFF.

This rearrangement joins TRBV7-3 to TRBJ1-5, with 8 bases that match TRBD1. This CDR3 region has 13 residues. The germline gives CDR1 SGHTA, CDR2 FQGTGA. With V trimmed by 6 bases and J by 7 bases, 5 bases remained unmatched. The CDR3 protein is CASSPDREQPQHF. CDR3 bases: TGTGCCAGCAGTCCGGACAGGGAGCAGCCCCAGCATTTT.

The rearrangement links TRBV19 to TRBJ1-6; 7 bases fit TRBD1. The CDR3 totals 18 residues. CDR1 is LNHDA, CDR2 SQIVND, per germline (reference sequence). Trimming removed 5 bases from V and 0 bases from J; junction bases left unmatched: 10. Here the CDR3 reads CASSLSRGQSSYNSPLHF. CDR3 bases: TGTGCCAGTAGTCTCTCGCGGGGACAGAGCTCCTATAATTCACCCCTCCACTTT.

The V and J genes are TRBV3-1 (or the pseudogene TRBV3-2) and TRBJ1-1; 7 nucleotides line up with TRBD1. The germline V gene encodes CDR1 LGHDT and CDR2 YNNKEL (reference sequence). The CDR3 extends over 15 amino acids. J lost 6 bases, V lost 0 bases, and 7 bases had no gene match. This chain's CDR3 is CASSQEAGGHPEAFF. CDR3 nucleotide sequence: TGTGCCAGCAGCCAAGAAGCAGGGGGACATCCTGAAGCTTTCTTT.

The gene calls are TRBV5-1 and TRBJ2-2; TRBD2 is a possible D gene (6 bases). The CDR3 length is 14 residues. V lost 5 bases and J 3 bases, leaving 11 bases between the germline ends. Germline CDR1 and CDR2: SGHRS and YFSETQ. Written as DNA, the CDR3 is TGCGCCAGCAGGCGGGACCCCTACACCGGGGAGCTGTTTTTT. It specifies CASRRDPYTGELFF.

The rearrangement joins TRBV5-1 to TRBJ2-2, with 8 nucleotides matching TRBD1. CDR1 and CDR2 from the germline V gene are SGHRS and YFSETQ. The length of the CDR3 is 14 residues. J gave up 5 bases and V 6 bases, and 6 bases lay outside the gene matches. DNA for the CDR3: TGCGCCAGCATGACAGGGGATGTGACCGGGGAGCTGTTTTTT. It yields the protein CASMTGDVTGELFF.

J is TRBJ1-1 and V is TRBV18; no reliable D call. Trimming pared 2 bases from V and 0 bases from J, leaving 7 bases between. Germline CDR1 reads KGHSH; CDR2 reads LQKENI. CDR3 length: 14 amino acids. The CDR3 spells CASSPGPMNTEAFF. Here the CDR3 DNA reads TGTGCCAGCTCACCAGGCCCCATGAACACTGAAGCTTTCTTT.

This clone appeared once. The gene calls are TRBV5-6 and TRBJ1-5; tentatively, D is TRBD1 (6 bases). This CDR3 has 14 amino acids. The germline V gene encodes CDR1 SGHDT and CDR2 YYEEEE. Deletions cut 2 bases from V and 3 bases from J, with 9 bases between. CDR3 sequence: CASSFGQFNQPQHF. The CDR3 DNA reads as TGTGCCAGCAGCTTCGGACAGTTCAATCAGCCCCAGCATTTT.

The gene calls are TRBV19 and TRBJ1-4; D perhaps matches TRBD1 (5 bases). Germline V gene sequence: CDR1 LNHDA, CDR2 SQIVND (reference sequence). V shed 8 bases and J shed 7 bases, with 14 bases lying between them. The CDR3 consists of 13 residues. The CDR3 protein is CASAQGGSEKLFF. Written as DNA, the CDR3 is TGTGCCAGTGCTCAGGGAGGAAGTGAAAAACTGTTTTTT.

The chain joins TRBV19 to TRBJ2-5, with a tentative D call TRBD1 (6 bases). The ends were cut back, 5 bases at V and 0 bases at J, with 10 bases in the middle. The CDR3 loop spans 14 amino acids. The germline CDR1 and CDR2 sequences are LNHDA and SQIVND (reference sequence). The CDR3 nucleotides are TGTGCCAGTAGTTTACGGGACAACCAAGAGACCCAGTACTTC. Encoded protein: CASSLRDNQETQYF.

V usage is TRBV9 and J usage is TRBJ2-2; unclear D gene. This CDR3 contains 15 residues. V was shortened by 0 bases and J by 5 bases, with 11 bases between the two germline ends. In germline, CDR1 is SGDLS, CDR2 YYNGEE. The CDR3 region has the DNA TGTGCCAGCAGCGTAGCTGTTGGAGTGACCGGGGAGCTGTTTTTT. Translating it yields CASSVAVGVTGELFF.

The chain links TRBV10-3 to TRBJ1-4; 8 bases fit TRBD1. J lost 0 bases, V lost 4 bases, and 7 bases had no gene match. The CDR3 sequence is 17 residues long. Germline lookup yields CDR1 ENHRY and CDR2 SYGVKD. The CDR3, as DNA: TGTGCCATCAGTGGGGACAGGAGGAGTGCAACTAATGAAAAACTGTTTTTT. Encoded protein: CAISGDRRSATNEKLFF.

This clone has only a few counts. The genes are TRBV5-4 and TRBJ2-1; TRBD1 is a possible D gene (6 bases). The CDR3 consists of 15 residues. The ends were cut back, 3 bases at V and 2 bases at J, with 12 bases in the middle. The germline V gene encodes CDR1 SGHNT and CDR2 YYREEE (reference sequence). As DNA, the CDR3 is TGTGCCAGCAGCTCTAGGCAGGGGCCCTACAATGAGCAGTTCTTC. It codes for CASSSRQGPYNEQFF.

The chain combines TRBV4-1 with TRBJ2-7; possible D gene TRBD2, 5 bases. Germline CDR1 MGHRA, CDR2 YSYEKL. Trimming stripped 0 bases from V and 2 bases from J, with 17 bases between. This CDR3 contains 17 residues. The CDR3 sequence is CASSQDSAGHYPYEQYF. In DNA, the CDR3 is TGCGCCAGCAGCCAAGATAGTGCGGGTCACTATCCCTACGAGCAGTACTTC.